The 30 T cell receptor beta chains presented below share a single source sample, sequenced in a study of blood T cell repertoires in COVID-19. Only in-frame clones appear in the TCRdb table, and some are missing; sequencing was by immunoSEQ multiplex PCR. The top ten hold 1.5% to 2% of the sample, which has about 250,000 clones, approximately 90% seen once. Sequenced: PBMCs or T cells enriched from blood (not recorded which). All receptors come from a young woman who had recovered from COVID-19.

The rearrangement joins TRBV6-5 to TRBJ1-6, with TRBD1 identical over 12 bases. CDR3 length: 15 residues. V was clipped by 6 bases and J by 8 bases; unmatched bases: 5. Germline CDR1 MNHEY, CDR2 SVGAGI. CDR3 amino acids: CASSRGDRGHSPLHF. In DNA form, the CDR3 reads TGTGCCAGCAGCCGAGGGGACAGGGGGCATTCACCCCTCCACTTT.

The gene calls are TRBV12-3 or TRBV12-4 and TRBJ1-3, with D unclear. The CDR3 runs 13 residues. V lost 1 base and J lost 2, with 3 bases in between. The CDR3 protein is CASSLVTGNTIYF. Here the CDR3 DNA reads TGTGCCAGCAGTTTAGTAACTGGAAACACCATATATTTT.

This chain links TRBV28 with TRBJ1-4, with TRBD1 matching over 7 bases. J lost 10 bases, V lost 7 bases, and 21 bases had no gene match. CDR3 length: 17 residues. The germline V gene has CDR1 MDHEN and CDR2 SYDVKM. CDR3 amino acids: CASTVGGGTRGLGKLFF. The CDR3 DNA is TGTGCCAGCACCGTGGGGGGCGGTACCAGGGGGTTGGGAAAACTGTTTTTT. Complete variable domain (other parts from reference TRBV28 and TRBJ1-4): DVKVTQSSRYLVKRTGEKVFLECVQDMDHENMFWYRQDPGLGLRLIYFSYDVKMKEKGDIPEGYSVSREKKERFSLILESASTNQTSMYLCASTVGGGTRGLGKLFFGSGTQLSVL.

The chain employs TRBV6-2 or TRBV6-3 and TRBJ2-7; D perhaps matches TRBD2 (6 bases). Per the germline V gene, CDR1 is MNHEY and CDR2 is SVGEGT. This CDR3 comprises 15 residues. V lost 5 bases, J lost 2 bases, and 16 bases lay in between. CDR3 nucleotides: TGTGCCAGCAGTCATCTGCGCGGGGTCGCCTACGAGCAGTACTTC. It is translated as CASSHLRGVAYEQYF.

This chain links TRBV28 with TRBJ2-7; D is possibly TRBD1 (5 bases). The CDR3 is made up of 16 amino acids. Germline CDR1 reads MDHEN; CDR2 reads SYDVKM. The V end was cut by 3 bases, the J end by 6 bases, with 21 bases between. CDR3 sequence (DNA): TGTGCCAGCAGTTTCCGACAGACTTACTCCTCCGGCGAGCAGTACTTC. Translating gives CASSFRQTYSSGEQYF.

The chain couples TRBV27 to TRBJ1-2, with 12 positions matching TRBD1. In germline, CDR1 is MNHEY, CDR2 SMNVEV (reference sequence). The CDR3 sequence is 14 residues long. V lost 5 bases, J lost 6 bases, and 4 bases stayed unmatched. The DNA of the CDR3 is TGTGCCAGCAGTCTGGGGACAGGGGGCCATGGCTACACCTTC. This sequence encodes CASSLGTGGHGYTF.

The CDR3 DNA sequence: TGTGCCAGCAGCTTTTCTAGCGGGAGAACGGGAAAACAAGAGACCCAGTACTTC. Its protein is CASSFSSGRTGKQETQYF. The V call is TRBV7-6, the J call TRBJ2-5; the match to TRBD2 covers 10 bases. V lost 3 bases and J lost 2; bases outside the gene matches: 12. This CDR3 comprises 18 residues. Per the germline V gene, CDR1 is SGHVS and CDR2 is FNYEAQ.

This chain uses TRBV3-1 (or the pseudogene TRBV3-2) with TRBJ1-1; D uncertain. This CDR3 region has 12 residues. V was pared by 1 base and J by 10 bases, with 10 bases between. Germline assignment: CDR1 LGHDT and CDR2 YNNKEL (reference sequence). The DNA for the CDR3 is TGTGCCAGCAGCCAAGCTAGAGGCGCAGCTTTCTTT. This encodes CASSQARGAAFF.

The genes are TRBV29-1 and TRBJ1-4, with TRBD1 matching 8 bases. From germline, CDR1 is SQVTM and CDR2 ANQGSEA. Unmatched junction bases numbered 11, after V lost 6 bases and J lost 14 bases. The length of the CDR3 is 12 residues. The CDR3: CSVGTGGGGLFF. The CDR3 DNA sequence: TGCAGCGTGGGGACAGGAGGTGGGGGGCTGTTTTTT.

The V call is TRBV5-1, the J call TRBJ2-3; 10 nucleotides align to TRBD2. This CDR3 comprises 14 residues. The junction had 9 bases not matched to a gene; V was cut back by 9 bases and J by 5 bases. Germline CDR1 is SGHRS and CDR2 is YFSETQ. The CDR3 DNA reads TGCGCCACCAAACTAGCGGGATCGATAGATACGCAGTATTTT. Translating it yields CATKLAGSIDTQYF. The full variable domain, rest sourced from reference TRBV5-1 and TRBJ2-3, is KAGVTQTPRYLIKTRGQQVTLSCSPISGHRSVSWYQQTPGQGLQFLFEYFSETQRNKGNFPGRFSGRQFSNSRSEMNVSTLELGDSALYLCATKLAGSIDTQYFGPGTRLTVL.

This chain links TRBV4-1 with TRBJ1-2; D not certain. Germline V gives CDR1 MGHRA, CDR2 YSYEKL. This CDR3 has 12 residues. Trimming stripped 5 bases from V and 9 bases from J, with 13 bases between. CDR3 amino acids: CASSGQSWSYTF. As DNA, the CDR3 is TGCGCCAGCAGCGGGCAATCCTGGAGCTACACCTTC.

The chain uses TRBV12-5 and TRBJ2-1, with 7 positions matching TRBD2. From germline, CDR1 is LGHNT and CDR2 FRNRAP. CDR3 length: 16 amino acids. The J segment lost 4 bases and the V segment lost 1 base, leaving 7 bases of the junction unmatched. The CDR3 reads CASGLGGGRTYNEQFF. In nucleotides, the CDR3 is TGTGCTAGTGGTTTGGGCGGGGGAAGGACGTACAATGAGCAGTTCTTC.

This clone occurred once. This chain links TRBV5-1 with TRBJ2-3; TRBD1 matches at 10 bases. The CDR3 is 16 residues long. V lost 4 bases and J lost 0; bases outside the gene matches: 5. Germline V gene lookup returns CDR1 SGHRS and CDR2 YFSETQ. CDR3 protein: CASSRGTGASTDTQYF. The CDR3 DNA reads TGCGCCAGCAGCCGGGGGACAGGGGCGAGCACAGATACGCAGTATTTT.

The V gene is TRBV10-2, the J gene TRBJ2-7; 8 bases match TRBD2. Trimming cost V 2 bases and J 2 bases; bases outside gene matches: 5. There are 15 residues in the CDR3. Germline values: CDR1 WSHSY, CDR2 SAAADI. The CDR3 DNA reads TGCGCCAGCAGTGAGGTGAGCGGGAGAGCCTACGAGCAGTACTTC. Translating gives CASSEVSGRAYEQYF.

J is TRBJ1-1 and V is TRBV24-1, with unresolved D. The V end lost 7 bases, the J end lost 6 bases, and 14 bases lay between the germline ends. The germline V gene has CDR1 KGHDR and CDR2 SFDVKD. This CDR3 spans 13 amino acids. The DNA for the CDR3 is TGTGCCACCAGATCGGGTGAGGGATCTGAAGCTTTCTTT. Its translation: CATRSGEGSEAFF.

The chain employs TRBV9 and TRBJ2-5; 9 bases map to TRBD2. Germline V lookup: CDR1 SGDLS, CDR2 YYNGEE. The CDR3 runs 16 residues. V trimming: 4 bases; J trimming: 5 bases; junction bases outside the gene matches: 12. In DNA form, the CDR3 reads TGTGCCAGCAGCCAATCCGGGACTAGCAGAGGCGAGACCCAGTACTTC. Its protein product is CASSQSGTSRGETQYF. Full variable domain (missing parts from reference TRBV9 and TRBJ2-5): DSGVTQTPKHLITATGQRVTLRCSPRSGDLSVYWYQQSLDQGLQFLIQYYNGEERAKGNILERFSAQQFPDLHSELNLSSLELGDSALYFCASSQSGTSRGETQYFGPGTRLLVL.

V is TRBV6-4 and J is TRBJ1-1, with unresolved D. V lost 7 bases and J lost 1, with 16 bases in between. CDR3 length: 15 residues. Looked up from germline, CDR1 is MRHNA and CDR2 is SNTAGT. The chain's CDR3 is CASIGPRVRNTEAFF. Here the CDR3 DNA reads TGTGCCAGCATTGGGCCCCGAGTCCGGAACACTGAAGCTTTCTTT.

The V call is TRBV29-1, the J call TRBJ1-3; TRBD1 is a possible D gene (6 bases). V was trimmed by 6 bases and J by 4 bases, leaving 7 bases between them. CDR3 length equals 11 residues. Germline assignment: CDR1 SQVTM and CDR2 ANQGSEA. The CDR3 sequence is CSVRGGNTIYF. Written as DNA, the CDR3 is TGCAGCGTCAGGGGAGGAAACACCATATATTTT.

The chain combines TRBV6-6 with TRBJ1-2; D is perhaps TRBD1 (5 bases). Per germline, CDR1 MNHNY and CDR2 SVGAGI (reference sequence). The CDR3 has 14 residues. V gave up 0 bases and J gave up 8 bases, with 13 bases separating them. CDR3 sequence (DNA): TGTGCCAGCAGTTACTCGGGGCAGATCGGCGGCTACACCTTC. It yields the protein CASSYSGQIGGYTF.

The chain recombines TRBV4-2 with TRBJ2-1, with D possibly being TRBD2 (7 bases). V shed 0 bases and J shed 5 bases, with 11 bases lying between them. This CDR3 is built from 15 residues. Germline V CDR1 and CDR2: LGHNA, YNFKEQ. The CDR3 DNA is TGTGCCAGCAGCCAAGACGGGGGGCACGACAATGAGCAGTTCTTC. Translating it yields CASSQDGGHDNEQFF.

The chain joins TRBV24-1 to TRBJ1-4; 9 bases are a match to TRBD1. Germline CDR1 and CDR2: KGHDR and SFDVKD. The CDR3 runs 13 residues. Trimming cost V 12 bases and J 7 bases; bases outside gene matches: 8. CDR3 amino acids: CASGTGKSEKLFF. CDR3 coding DNA: TGTGCCTCAGGGACAGGGAAGTCTGAAAAACTGTTTTTT.

The chain recombines TRBV6-5 with TRBJ1-2; D unresolved. Germline V gene lookup returns CDR1 MNHEY and CDR2 SVGAGI. V was clipped by 6 bases and J by 8 bases, with 19 bases between them. This CDR3 has 14 residues. CDR3 protein: CASRASGSPRGYTF. CDR3 coding DNA: TGTGCCAGCAGGGCATCGGGAAGTCCCAGGGGCTACACCTTC.

The chain couples TRBV10-3 to TRBJ1-2; 7 bases fit TRBD1. The CDR3 has 15 residues. Germline V gives CDR1 ENHRY, CDR2 SYGVKD. Germline trimming cut 4 bases from V and 6 bases from J; bases unmatched to any gene: 11. CDR3 residues: CAISGGQSRSDGYTF. The CDR3 coding sequence is TGTGCCATCAGTGGGGGACAGTCCCGATCTGATGGCTACACCTTC.

The chain couples TRBV29-1 to TRBJ2-5, with 10 bases matching TRBD1. V was clipped by 5 bases and J by 5 bases; unmatched bases: 11. The CDR3 has 15 amino acids. The germline gives CDR1 SQVTM, CDR2 ANQGSEA. For the CDR3, the DNA is TGCAGCGTTAAAAAGACAGGGGGCCTTTTTGAGACCCAGTACTTC. Residues: CSVKKTGGLFETQYF. Drawing the rest from reference TRBV29-1 and TRBJ2-5, the complete variable domain is SAVISQKPSRDICQRGTSLTIQCQVDSQVTMMFWYRQQPGQSLTLIATANQGSEATYESGFVIDKFPISRPNLTFSTLTVSNMSPEDSSIYLCSVKKTGGLFETQYFGPGTRLLVL.

CDR3 in DNA: TGTGCCAGCAGCTTCAGCGGGGGGATCCAAGAGACCCAGTACTTC. It encodes CASSFSGGIQETQYF. The chain is built from TRBV7-2 and TRBJ2-5, with TRBD2 identical over 9 bases. The J segment lost 1 base and the V segment lost 3 bases, leaving 3 bases of the junction unmatched. Germline CDR1 SGHTA, CDR2 FQGNSA. This CDR3 contains 15 residues.

The V and J genes are TRBV6-5 and TRBJ1-3; D is possibly TRBD1 (5 bases). The CDR3 extends over 13 amino acids. Germline assignment: CDR1 MNHEY and CDR2 SVGAGI. The V and J ends lost 5 bases and 4 bases respectively, with 9 bases between them. As DNA, the CDR3 is TGTGCCAGCAGTAAGGACATCGGAAACACCATATATTTT. Translation: CASSKDIGNTIYF.

This chain connects TRBV4-1 to TRBJ2-4; no clear D. The CDR3 extends over 17 amino acids. Trimming pared 2 bases from V and 7 bases from J, leaving 21 bases between. The germline CDR1 and CDR2 sequences are MGHRA and YSYEKL. CDR3 amino acids: CASSQILSGPAANIQYF. In nucleotides, the CDR3 is TGCGCCAGCAGCCAAATTCTTTCGGGTCCTGCGGCGAACATTCAGTACTTC.

V usage is TRBV6-5 and J usage is TRBJ2-2, with 9 bases aligning to TRBD1. Germline assignment: CDR1 MNHEY and CDR2 SVGAGI. The CDR3 covers 15 residues. V shed 6 bases and J 5 bases; nucleotides not matched to a gene: 7. CDR3 loop: CASRDGQGTTGELFF. CDR3 sequence (DNA): TGTGCCAGCAGGGACGGACAGGGGACAACCGGGGAGCTGTTTTTT.

In its sample, this clone was seen once. V gene TRBV15 combines with J gene TRBJ1-5; TRBD1 agrees at 9 bases. The CDR3 has 16 residues. From germline, CDR1 is LNHNV and CDR2 YYDKDF (reference sequence). The trim removed 2 bases at V and 0 bases at J, leaving 2 bases unmatched. The CDR3 DNA reads TGTGCCACCAGCAGACGGACAGGGGATAGCAATCAGCCCCAGCATTTT. This gives the protein CATSRRTGDSNQPQHF.

The chain has TRBV28 and TRBJ1-1; D gene ambiguous. V dropped 5 bases and J dropped 3 bases, with 7 bases sitting between them. Per germline, CDR1 MDHEN and CDR2 SYDVKM. This CDR3 spans 12 amino acids. Here the CDR3 DNA reads TGTGCCAGCAGTCCACTACACACTGAAGCTTTCTTT. Protein sequence: CASSPLHTEAFF.